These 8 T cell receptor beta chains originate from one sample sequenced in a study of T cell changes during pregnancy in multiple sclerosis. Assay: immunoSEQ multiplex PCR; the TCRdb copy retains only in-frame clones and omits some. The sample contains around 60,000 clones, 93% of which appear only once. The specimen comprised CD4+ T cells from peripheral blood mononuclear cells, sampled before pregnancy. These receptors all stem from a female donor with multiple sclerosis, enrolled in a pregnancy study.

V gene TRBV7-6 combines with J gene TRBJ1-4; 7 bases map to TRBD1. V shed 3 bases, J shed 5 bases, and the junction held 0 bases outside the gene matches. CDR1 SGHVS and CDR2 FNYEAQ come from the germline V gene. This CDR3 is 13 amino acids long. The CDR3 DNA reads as TGTGCCAGCAGCTTGACAGGGAATGAAAAACTGTTTTTT. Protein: CASSLTGNEKLFF. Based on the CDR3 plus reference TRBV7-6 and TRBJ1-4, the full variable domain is GAGVSQSPRYKVTKRGQDVALRCDPISGHVSLYWYRQALGQGPEFLTYFNYEAQQDKSGLPNDRFSAERPEGSISTLTIQRTEQRDSAMYRCASSLTGNEKLFFGSGTQLSVL.

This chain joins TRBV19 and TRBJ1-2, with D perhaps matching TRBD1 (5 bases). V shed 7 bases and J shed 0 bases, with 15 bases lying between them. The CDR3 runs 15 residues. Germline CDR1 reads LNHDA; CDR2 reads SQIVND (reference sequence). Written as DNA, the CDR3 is TGTGCCAGTACCCCCACAGGAGTAGCTAACTATGGCTACACCTTC. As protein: CASTPTGVANYGYTF.

The CDR3 sequence is CASSYDRAYGYTF. The DNA of the CDR3 is TGTGCCAGCAGTTACGACAGAGCCTATGGCTACACCTTC. The chain has TRBV6-5 and TRBJ1-2; D may be TRBD1 (5 bases). This CDR3 region has 13 residues. Looked up from germline, CDR1 is MNHEY and CDR2 is SVGAGI. Deletions cut 2 bases from V and 4 bases from J, with 8 bases between.

DNA of the CDR3: TGTGCCAGCAGCTTAATGACTAGCGGGATAAACACCGGGGAGCTGTTTTTT. This gives the protein CASSLMTSGINTGELFF. This chain connects TRBV7-2 to TRBJ2-2, with 11 bases identical to TRBD2. With 2 bases clipped from V and 2 bases from J, the junction kept 4 bases outside the gene matches. This CDR3 has 17 amino acids. Germline lookup yields CDR1 SGHTA and CDR2 FQGNSA.

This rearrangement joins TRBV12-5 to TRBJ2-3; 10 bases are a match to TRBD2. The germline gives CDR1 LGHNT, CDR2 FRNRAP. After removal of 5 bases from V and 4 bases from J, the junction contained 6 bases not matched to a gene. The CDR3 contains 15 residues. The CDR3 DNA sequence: TGTGCTAGTGGTATAGCGGGAGGTGGCTCAGATACGCAGTATTTT. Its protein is CASGIAGGGSDTQYF.

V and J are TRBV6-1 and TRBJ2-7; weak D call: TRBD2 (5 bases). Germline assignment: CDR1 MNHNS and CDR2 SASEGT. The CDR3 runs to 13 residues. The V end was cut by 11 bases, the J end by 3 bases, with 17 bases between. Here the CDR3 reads CAAYEEGNYEQYF. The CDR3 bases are TGTGCCGCGTACGAAGAGGGAAACTACGAGCAGTACTTC.

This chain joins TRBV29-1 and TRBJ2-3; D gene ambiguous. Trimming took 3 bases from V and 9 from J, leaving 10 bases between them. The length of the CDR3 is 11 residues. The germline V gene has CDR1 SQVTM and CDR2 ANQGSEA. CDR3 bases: TGCAGCGTTGATCACCCTAGGACGCAGTATTTT. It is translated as CSVDHPRTQYF.

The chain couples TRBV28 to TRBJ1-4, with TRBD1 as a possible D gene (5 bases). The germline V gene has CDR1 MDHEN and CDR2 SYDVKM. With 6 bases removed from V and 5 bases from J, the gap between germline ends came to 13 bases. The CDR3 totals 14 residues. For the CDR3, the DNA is TGTGCCAGCAGCTTGGCGGGGGTAAATGAAAAACTGTTTTTT. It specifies CASSLAGVNEKLFF. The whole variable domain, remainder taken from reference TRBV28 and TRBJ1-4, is DVKVTQSSRYLVKRTGEKVFLECVQDMDHENMFWYRQDPGLGLRLIYFSYDVKMKEKGDIPEGYSVSREKKERFSLILESASTNQTSMYLCASSLAGVNEKLFFGSGTQLSVL.